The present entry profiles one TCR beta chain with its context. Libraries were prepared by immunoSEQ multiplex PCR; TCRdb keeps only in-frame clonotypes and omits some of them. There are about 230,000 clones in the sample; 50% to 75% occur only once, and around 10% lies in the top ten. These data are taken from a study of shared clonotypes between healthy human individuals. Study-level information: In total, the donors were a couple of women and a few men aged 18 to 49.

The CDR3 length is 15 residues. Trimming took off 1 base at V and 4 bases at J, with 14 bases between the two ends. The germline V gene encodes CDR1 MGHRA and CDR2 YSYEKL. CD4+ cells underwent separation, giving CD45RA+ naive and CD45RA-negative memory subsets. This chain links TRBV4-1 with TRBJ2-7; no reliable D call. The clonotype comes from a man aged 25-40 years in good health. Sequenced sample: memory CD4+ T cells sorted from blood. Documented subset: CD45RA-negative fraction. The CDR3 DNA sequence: TGCGCCAGCAGCCAAGTGATGCTCCCCGGTTACGAGCAGTACTTC. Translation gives CASSQVMLPGYEQYF.